These 20 T cell receptor beta chains originate from one sample sequenced in a study of T cell responses to AZD1222 COVID-19 vaccine (dated by TCRdb to about 2021). The receptor library was made with the immunoSEQ multiplex PCR assay. This is the immuneACCESS table as TCRdb keeps it, with only in-frame sequences that have V and J called. A part of the clones is gone; compared with another copy, unresolved V genes explain less than half, and the rest is unexplained. This sample lists 150,000 to 200,000 clones; roughly 94% were detected once. Jointly, the top ten make up more than 1% of the sample. The sample's time point, from its label and the paper: about 28 days (+/-7) after the second vaccine dose. The sample here was peripheral blood, taken 28 days after the second AZD1222 dose. These receptors were collected from an adult who received the AZD1222 COVID-19 vaccine.

The gene calls are TRBV19 and TRBJ1-5; D not certain. Trimming cost V 6 bases and J 0 bases, with 12 bases left between them. Germline loops: CDR1 LNHDA, CDR2 SQIVND (reference sequence). The CDR3 is made up of 15 amino acids. Here the CDR3 reads CASSRTAYSNQPQHF. DNA of the CDR3: TGTGCCAGTAGCCGGACGGCTTATAGCAATCAGCCCCAGCATTTT.

The V gene is TRBV10-2, the J gene TRBJ1-5; TRBD1 matches at 10 bases. V shed 5 bases and J 6 bases; nucleotides not matched to a gene: 7. From germline, CDR1 is WSHSY and CDR2 SAAADI. The CDR3 sequence is 15 residues long. The CDR3 region has the DNA TGCGCCAGCAGTCCGGGACAGGGGCCTGGTCAGCCCCAGCATTTT. It encodes CASSPGQGPGQPQHF.

Written as DNA, the CDR3 is TGTGCCAGCAGTTACGGGCTTAGATTGAACACTGAAGCTTTCTTT. Translated: CASSYGLRLNTEAFF. The chain recombines TRBV6-5 with TRBJ1-1; D gene unclear. Germline V gives CDR1 MNHEY, CDR2 SVGAGI. V lost 2 bases and J 0 bases, leaving 10 bases between the germline ends. This CDR3 region has 15 residues.

This chain connects TRBV6-4 to TRBJ1-2; D gene uncertain. V lost 6 bases to trimming and J lost 8 bases, with 16 bases between them. The CDR3 spans 13 residues. CDR1 is MRHNA, CDR2 SNTAGT, per germline. CDR3 residues: CASREDTLGGYTF. The CDR3 DNA is TGTGCCAGCAGGGAAGATACCCTAGGGGGCTACACCTTC.

The V and J genes are TRBV15 and TRBJ1-4; TRBD1 matches at 7 bases. This CDR3 region has 15 residues. V was pared by 2 bases and J by 3 bases, with 3 bases of the junction left unmatched. Germline assignment: CDR1 LNHNV and CDR2 YYDKDF (reference sequence). CDR3 amino acids: CATSRYRGANEKLFF. CDR3 in DNA: TGTGCCACCAGCAGATACAGGGGAGCTAATGAAAAACTGTTTTTT.

The chain carries TRBV4-2 and TRBJ2-3, with 10 bases aligning to TRBD2. After removal of 0 bases from V and 4 bases from J, the junction contained 4 bases not matched to a gene. This CDR3 has 16 amino acids. CDR1 is LGHNA and CDR2 is YNFKEQ in the germline V gene. CDR3: CASSQEGLAGADTQYF. The CDR3, as DNA: TGTGCCAGCAGCCAAGAAGGGCTAGCGGGGGCAGATACGCAGTATTTT.

This chain joins TRBV13 and TRBJ2-3; D is uncertain. The CDR3 extends over 14 amino acids. CDR1 is PRHDT and CDR2 is FYEKMQ in the germline V gene (reference sequence). The germline V and J ends were trimmed by 5 bases and 4 bases, with 13 bases remaining between them. The CDR3 spells CASSLDRLADTQYF. CDR3 bases: TGTGCCAGCAGCCTTGACCGGTTAGCAGATACGCAGTATTTT.

V gene TRBV5-4 combines with J gene TRBJ1-2; D is unresolved. The CDR3 has 14 amino acids. Germline loops: CDR1 SGHNT, CDR2 YYREEE (reference sequence). V dropped 3 bases and J dropped 7 bases, with 16 bases sitting between them. The DNA for the CDR3 is TGTGCCAGCAGCTCCGGGCGGGCCAAGGGTGGCTACACCTTC. This encodes CASSSGRAKGGYTF. The full variable domain, completed using reference TRBV5-4 and TRBJ1-2, is ETGVTQSPTHLIKTRGQQVTLRCSSQSGHNTVSWYQQALGQGPQFIFQYYREEENGRGNFPPRFSGLQFPNYSSELNVNALELDDSALYLCASSSGRAKGGYTFGSGTRLTVV.

A single count supports this clone. This chain links TRBV9 with TRBJ1-1; 7 bases are a match to TRBD1. CDR1 is SGDLS, CDR2 YYNGEE, per germline. The CDR3 loop spans 13 amino acids. V shed 6 bases, J shed 7 bases, and the junction held 9 bases outside the gene matches. The CDR3 reads CASTPIGTVEAFF. In DNA form, the CDR3 reads TGTGCCAGCACCCCCATAGGGACAGTTGAAGCTTTCTTT.

V is TRBV7-8 and J is TRBJ1-1, with D hard to call. Looked up from germline, CDR1 is SGHVS and CDR2 is FQNEAQ. Trimming cost V 1 base and J 3 bases, with 9 bases left between them. This CDR3 spans 14 amino acids. CDR3 nucleotides: TGTGCCAGCAGCTTAGTCCCGATGGACACTGAAGCTTTCTTT. Translating it yields CASSLVPMDTEAFF.

The gene calls are TRBV2 and TRBJ2-3, with a weak D call TRBD1 (5 bases). Germline V CDR1 and CDR2: SNHLY, FYNNEI. V dropped 5 bases and J dropped 2 bases, with 11 bases sitting between them. The CDR3 covers 14 residues. CDR3 bases: TGTGCCAGCAGTTCGGACACTAACACAGATACGCAGTATTTT. It is translated as CASSSDTNTDTQYF.

The J gene is TRBJ1-2, the V gene TRBV12-5, with 7 bases identical to TRBD1. The length of the CDR3 is 17 residues. Per the germline V gene, CDR1 is LGHNT and CDR2 is FRNRAP. The J segment lost 4 bases and the V segment lost 0 bases, leaving 11 bases of the junction unmatched. The CDR3 DNA follows: TGTGCTAGTGGTTTGGTACGGGGGAGGGGGCAAGGCTATGGCTACACCTTC. Amino acid sequence: CASGLVRGRGQGYGYTF. The full variable domain, rest sourced from reference TRBV12-5 and TRBJ1-2, is DARVTQTPRHKVTEMGQEVTMRCQPILGHNTVFWYRQTMMQGLELLAYFRNRAPLDDSGMPKDRFSAEMPDATLATLKIQPSEPRDSAVYFCASGLVRGRGQGYGYTFGSGTRLTVV.

This clone was picked up one time. The chain has TRBV18 and TRBJ2-7, with 7 bases identical to TRBD1. The CDR3 has 16 residues. Germline lookup yields CDR1 KGHSH and CDR2 LQKENI. V was clipped by 0 bases and J by 0 bases; unmatched bases: 5. CDR3 region: CASSPPGGGSSYEQYF. CDR3 nucleotide sequence: TGTGCCAGCTCACCACCAGGGGGCGGCAGCTCCTACGAGCAGTACTTC.

This clone was seen just once. This chain links TRBV19 with TRBJ2-7, with D maybe TRBD1 (7 bases). Germline CDR1 reads LNHDA; CDR2 reads SQIVND (reference sequence). The CDR3 loop spans 13 amino acids. Trimming stripped 7 bases from V and 6 bases from J, with 16 bases between. The CDR3 region is CASTHQGGGEQYF. CDR3 nucleotides: TGTGCCAGTACGCACCAGGGGGGCGGCGAGCAGTACTTC.

The rearrangement joins TRBV3-1 (or the pseudogene TRBV3-2) to TRBJ2-5; D unclear. This CDR3 is 18 amino acids long. The germline V and J ends were trimmed by 4 bases and 1 base, with 22 bases remaining between them. Looked up from germline, CDR1 is LGHDT and CDR2 is YNNKEL (reference sequence). The CDR3 DNA sequence: TGTGCCAGCAGCCGGTTAGGTGGTCGGGTGGTCCCCCAAGAGACCCAGTACTTC. Protein sequence: CASSRLGGRVVPQETQYF.

V and J are TRBV27 and TRBJ2-7; the D gene is possibly TRBD2 (5 bases). Trimming pared 2 bases from V and 0 bases from J, leaving 11 bases between. CDR1 MNHEY and CDR2 SMNVEV come from the germline V gene (reference sequence). The CDR3 loop spans 15 amino acids. DNA for the CDR3: TGTGCCAGCAGTTTAGGTACGGGGATCTCCTACGAGCAGTACTTC. Translation gives CASSLGTGISYEQYF.

The rearrangement joins TRBV6-2 or TRBV6-3 to TRBJ2-7; D might be TRBD2 (6 bases). This CDR3 has 14 amino acids. V dropped 0 bases and J dropped 3 bases, with 9 bases sitting between them. CDR1 and CDR2 from the germline V gene are MNHEY and SVGEGT. CDR3 amino acids: CASSYSMEGYEQYF. CDR3 coding DNA: TGTGCCAGCAGTTACTCGATGGAGGGCTACGAGCAGTACTTC.

The chain couples TRBV3-1 (or the pseudogene TRBV3-2) to TRBJ1-6; D unresolved. The CDR3 consists of 11 residues. CDR1 and CDR2 from the germline V gene are LGHDT and YNNKEL (reference sequence). Trimming removed 0 bases from V and 14 bases from J, with 5 bases in between. DNA for the CDR3: TGTGCCAGCAGCCAAGATAACGCCCTCCACTTT. Translation: CASSQDNALHF.

The V call is TRBV2, the J call TRBJ1-5; TRBD1 agrees at 9 bases. The length of the CDR3 is 14 residues. With 4 bases clipped from V and 2 bases from J, the junction kept 0 bases outside the gene matches. Per germline, CDR1 SNHLY and CDR2 FYNNEI. Here the CDR3 reads CASSGDRGNQPQHF. In DNA, the CDR3 is TGTGCCAGCAGTGGGGACAGGGGCAATCAGCCCCAGCATTTT.

The rearrangement joins TRBV6-5 to TRBJ1-5; no clear D. Germline V gene lookup returns CDR1 MNHEY and CDR2 SVGAGI. With 0 bases removed from V and 7 bases from J, the gap between germline ends came to 7 bases. The CDR3 is made up of 13 amino acids. DNA of the CDR3: TGTGCCAGCAGTTACTCAAAGGGCCAGCCCCAGCATTTT. Protein product: CASSYSKGQPQHF.